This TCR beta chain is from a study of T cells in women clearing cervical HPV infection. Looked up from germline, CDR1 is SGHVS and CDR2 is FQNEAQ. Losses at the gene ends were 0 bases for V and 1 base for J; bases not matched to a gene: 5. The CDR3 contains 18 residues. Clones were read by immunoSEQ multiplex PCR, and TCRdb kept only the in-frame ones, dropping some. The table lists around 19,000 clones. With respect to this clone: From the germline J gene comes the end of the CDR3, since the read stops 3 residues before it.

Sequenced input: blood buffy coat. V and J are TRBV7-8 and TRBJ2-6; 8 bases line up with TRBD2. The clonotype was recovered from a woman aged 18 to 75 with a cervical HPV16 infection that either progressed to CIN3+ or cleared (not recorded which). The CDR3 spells CASSLAGLDFSGANVLTF. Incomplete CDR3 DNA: TGTGCCAGCAGCTTAGCGGGACTAGACTTTTCTGGGGCCAACGTC.